The 15 T cell receptor beta chains in this list originate from one sample, sequenced in a study of CD8 T cells in Susac syndrome. With random hexamers, about 0.5 to 1 ug RNA was reverse transcribed. TCRdb reprocessed the immunoSEQ multiplex PCR reads via MiXCR and lists one record per CDR3 protein. The sample includes under 95,000 distinct CDR3 sequences, 95% of them seen just once. The sequenced sample consisted of CD8+ T cells from PBMCs. The receptors stem from a human donor with Susac syndrome.

The rearrangement uses TRBV12-3 or TRBV12-4 and TRBJ2-2; TRBD2 matches at 9 bases. V gave up 2 bases and J gave up 3 bases; unmatched junction bases: 4. The CDR3 spans 16 residues. The CDR3: CASSLRLAEYTGELFF. In DNA, the CDR3 is TGTGCCAGCAGTTTACGACTAGCGGAATACACCGGGGAGCTGTTTTTT.

The gene calls are TRBV29-1 and TRBJ2-7; 8 bases are a match to TRBD2. Trimming removed 7 bases from V and 6 bases from J; junction bases left unmatched: 20. Germline V gene lookup returns CDR1 SQVTM and CDR2 ANQGSEA. The CDR3 has 16 amino acids. CDR3 region: CSARPWAGGSPGEQYF. The CDR3 coding sequence is TGCAGCGCCCGACCGTGGGCGGGAGGTAGCCCTGGCGAGCAGTACTTC.

This clonotype was recorded only once. CDR3 in DNA: TGTGCCAGTAGTATCGGGTTAGTAGGACAGAAGAACACCGGGGAGCTGTTTTTT. This sequence encodes CASSIGLVGQKNTGELFF. This rearrangement joins TRBV19 to TRBJ2-2; TRBD1 might be the D (6 bases). V lost 3 bases and J lost 1, with 18 bases in between. CDR1 LNHDA and CDR2 SQIVND come from the germline V gene (reference sequence). The CDR3 is made up of 18 amino acids.

DNA for the CDR3: TGTGCCTGGAGTGTACGTATTTCGGCCGGGGAGCTGTTTTTT. Encoded protein: CAWSVRISAGELFF. This chain links TRBV30 with TRBJ2-2; D is uncertain. Per the germline V gene, CDR1 is GTSNPN and CDR2 is SVGIG (reference sequence). The CDR3 loop spans 14 amino acids. Between the trimmed V and J ends, which lost 0 bases and 6 bases, there was a span of 11 bases.

This rearrangement joins TRBV4-2 to TRBJ1-2, with D tentatively TRBD1 (6 bases). The CDR3 runs 14 residues. With 4 bases removed from V and 7 bases from J, the gap between germline ends came to 16 bases. The germline V gene encodes CDR1 LGHNA and CDR2 YNFKEQ. CDR3 nucleotides: TGTGCCAGCAGCCCCATGTCTGACAGGTCTGGCTACACCTTC. Translation: CASSPMSDRSGYTF.

The V gene is TRBV7-9, the J gene TRBJ1-4; tentative D call: TRBD1 (5 bases). CDR1 is SEHNR and CDR2 is FQNEAQ in the germline V gene (reference sequence). Trimming stripped 6 bases from V and 8 bases from J, with 7 bases between. The CDR3 has 11 residues. The CDR3 DNA is TGTGCCAGCAGTTCAGGGGAAAAACTGTTTTTT. Translating it yields CASSSGEKLFF.

The rearrangement links TRBV19 to TRBJ1-1; D gene unclear. This CDR3 is 14 amino acids long. With 7 bases removed from V and 1 base from J, the gap between germline ends came to 13 bases. Germline V CDR1 and CDR2: LNHDA, SQIVND (reference sequence). CDR3 DNA: TGTGCCAGTACCGAAGGTGTTGGGAACACTGAAGCTTTCTTT. This gives the protein CASTEGVGNTEAFF.

The chain carries TRBV24-1 and TRBJ2-2, with TRBD1 matching over 11 bases. The germline gives CDR1 KGHDR, CDR2 SFDVKD. With 0 bases clipped from V and 4 bases from J, the junction kept 3 bases outside the gene matches. This CDR3 is built from 17 residues. The CDR3 region is CATSDLPGTGGTGELFF. The CDR3 region has the DNA TGTGCCACCAGTGATTTGCCAGGGACAGGGGGCACCGGGGAGCTGTTTTTT.

The rearrangement uses TRBV20-1 and TRBJ2-1; TRBD2 aligns across 13 bases. The junction had 6 bases not matched to a gene; V was cut back by 1 base and J by 6 bases. Germline lookup yields CDR1 DFQATT and CDR2 SNEGSKA (reference sequence). There are 16 residues in the CDR3. The CDR3 coding sequence is TGCAGTGCTAGAGTCGGACTAGCGGGAGACCCCAATGAGCAGTTCTTC. It specifies CSARVGLAGDPNEQFF.

This clonotype has a single count. The CDR3 loop reads CASSAPGLGQLDTEAFF. The CDR3 DNA is TGTGCCAGTAGTGCACCGGGACTGGGACAATTGGACACTGAAGCTTTCTTT. V is TRBV19 and J is TRBJ1-1; tentative D call: TRBD1 (6 bases). Trimming shortened V by 5 bases and J by 3 bases, and 22 bases separated the two germline ends. There are 17 residues in the CDR3. CDR1 is LNHDA and CDR2 is SQIVND in the germline V gene (reference sequence).

The V call is TRBV7-8, the J call TRBJ1-1; TRBD1 is a possible D gene (5 bases). This CDR3 region has 15 residues. CDR1 is SGHVS, CDR2 FQNEAQ, per germline. Trimming removed 5 bases from V and 3 bases from J, with 16 bases in between. The CDR3 loop is CASSTYSGTDTEAFF. CDR3 coding DNA: TGTGCCAGCAGCACATACTCGGGGACCGACACTGAAGCTTTCTTT.

The chain carries TRBV13 and TRBJ2-1; D assignment may be TRBD1 or TRBD2 (5 bases each). Trimming pared 5 bases from V and 4 bases from J, leaving 12 bases between. The CDR3 consists of 14 residues. Germline V gene lookup returns CDR1 PRHDT and CDR2 FYEKMQ (reference sequence). CDR3 region: CASSPDSGYNEQFF. Written as DNA, the CDR3 is TGTGCCAGCAGCCCCGACAGCGGATACAATGAGCAGTTCTTC.

V gene TRBV5-1 combines with J gene TRBJ2-2; no clear D gene. Germline-derived CDR1 and CDR2 are SGHRS and YFSETQ. CDR3 length: 13 residues. V was cut by 4 bases and J by 4 bases, with 8 bases left in between. The CDR3: CASSATGTGELFF. In DNA form, the CDR3 reads TGCGCCAGCAGCGCTACTGGCACCGGGGAGCTGTTTTTT.

The chain has TRBV3-1 and TRBJ2-7; 10 bases match TRBD2. Per germline, CDR1 LGHDT and CDR2 YNNKEL (reference sequence). Losses at the gene ends were 4 bases for V and 6 bases for J; bases not matched to a gene: 9. This CDR3 is built from 15 residues. CDR3 protein: CASSLVGTSVSEQYF. The CDR3 DNA sequence: TGTGCCAGCAGCCTGGTGGGGACTAGCGTCAGCGAGCAGTACTTC.

The chain combines TRBV4-2 with TRBJ2-7, with 8 nucleotides matching TRBD2. V lost 3 bases, J lost 5 bases, and 6 bases stayed unmatched. In germline, CDR1 is LGHNA, CDR2 YNFKEQ. CDR3 length equals 14 residues. CDR3 amino acids: CASSQPGGDDEQYF. The DNA for the CDR3 is TGTGCCAGCAGCCAGCCGGGAGGGGACGACGAGCAGTACTTC.